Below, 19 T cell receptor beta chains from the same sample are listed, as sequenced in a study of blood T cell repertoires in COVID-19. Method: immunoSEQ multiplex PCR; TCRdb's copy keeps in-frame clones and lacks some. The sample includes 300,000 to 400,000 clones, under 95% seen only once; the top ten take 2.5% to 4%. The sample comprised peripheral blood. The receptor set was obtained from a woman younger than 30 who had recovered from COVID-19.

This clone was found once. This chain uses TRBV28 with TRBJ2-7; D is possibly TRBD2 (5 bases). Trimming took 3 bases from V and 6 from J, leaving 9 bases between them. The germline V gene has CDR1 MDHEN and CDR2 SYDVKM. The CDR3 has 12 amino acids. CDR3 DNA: TGTGCCAGCAGTTTCAGCGGAGGCGAGCAGTACGTC. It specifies CASSFSGGEQYV.

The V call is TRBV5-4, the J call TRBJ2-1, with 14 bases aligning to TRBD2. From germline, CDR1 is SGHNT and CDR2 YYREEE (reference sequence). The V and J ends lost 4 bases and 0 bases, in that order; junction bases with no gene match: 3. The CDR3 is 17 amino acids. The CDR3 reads CASSPGLAGGSYNEQFF. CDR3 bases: TGTGCCAGCAGCCCCGGACTAGCGGGAGGCTCCTACAATGAGCAGTTCTTC. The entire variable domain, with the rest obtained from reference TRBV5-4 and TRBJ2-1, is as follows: ETGVTQSPTHLIKTRGQQVTLRCSSQSGHNTVSWYQQALGQGPQFIFQYYREEENGRGNFPPRFSGLQFPNYSSELNVNALELDDSALYLCASSPGLAGGSYNEQFFGPGTRLTVL.

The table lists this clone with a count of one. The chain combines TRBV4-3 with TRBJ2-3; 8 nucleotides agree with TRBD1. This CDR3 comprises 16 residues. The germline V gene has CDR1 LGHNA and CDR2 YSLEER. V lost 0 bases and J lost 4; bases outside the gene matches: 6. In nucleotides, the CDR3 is TGCGCCAGCAGCCAAGACTTGGCAGGGGGCGCAGATACGCAGTATTTT. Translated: CASSQDLAGGADTQYF.

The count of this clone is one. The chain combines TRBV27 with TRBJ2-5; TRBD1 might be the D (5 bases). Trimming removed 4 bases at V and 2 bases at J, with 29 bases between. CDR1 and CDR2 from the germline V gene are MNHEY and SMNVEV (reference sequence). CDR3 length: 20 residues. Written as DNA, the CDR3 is TGTGCCAGCAGTTACCCTGGGGCTGGCCCGCCCCAACGCCTTCAAGAGACCCAGTACTTC. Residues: CASSYPGAGPPQRLQETQYF.

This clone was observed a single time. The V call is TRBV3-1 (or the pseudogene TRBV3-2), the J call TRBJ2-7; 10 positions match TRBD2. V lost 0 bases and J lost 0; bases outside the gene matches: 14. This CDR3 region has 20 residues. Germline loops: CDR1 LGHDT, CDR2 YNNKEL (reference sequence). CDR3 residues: CASSQDTVGLAALSSYEQYV. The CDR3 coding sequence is TGTGCCAGCAGCCAAGATACAGTCGGACTAGCGGCTTTGAGCTCCTACGAGCAGTACGTC.

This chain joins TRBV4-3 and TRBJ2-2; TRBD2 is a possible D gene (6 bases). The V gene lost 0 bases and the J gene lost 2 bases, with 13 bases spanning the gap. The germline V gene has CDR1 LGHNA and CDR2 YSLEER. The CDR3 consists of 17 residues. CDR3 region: CASSQERVSGNTGELFF. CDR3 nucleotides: TGCGCCAGCAGCCAAGAACGGGTTAGCGGAAACACCGGGGAGCTGTTTTTT.

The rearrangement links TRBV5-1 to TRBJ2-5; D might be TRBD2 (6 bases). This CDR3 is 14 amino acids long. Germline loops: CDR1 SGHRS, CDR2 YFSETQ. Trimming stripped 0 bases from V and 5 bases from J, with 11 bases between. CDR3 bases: TGCGCCAGCAGCTTGGCGGGAGTAGTGGAGACCCAGTACTTC. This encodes CASSLAGVVETQYF. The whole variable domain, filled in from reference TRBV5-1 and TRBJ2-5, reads KAGVTQTPRYLIKTRGQQVTLSCSPISGHRSVSWYQQTPGQGLQFLFEYFSETQRNKGNFPGRFSGRQFSNSRSEMNVSTLELGDSALYLCASSLAGVVETQYFGPGTRLLVL.

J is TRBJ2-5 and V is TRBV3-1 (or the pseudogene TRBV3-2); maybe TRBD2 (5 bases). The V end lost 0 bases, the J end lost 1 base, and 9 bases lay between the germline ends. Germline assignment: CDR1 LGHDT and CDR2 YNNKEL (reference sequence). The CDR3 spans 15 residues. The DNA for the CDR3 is TGTGCCAGCAGCCAAGATCCGCGGGCCCAAGAGACCCAGTACTTC. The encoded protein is CASSQDPRAQETQYF.

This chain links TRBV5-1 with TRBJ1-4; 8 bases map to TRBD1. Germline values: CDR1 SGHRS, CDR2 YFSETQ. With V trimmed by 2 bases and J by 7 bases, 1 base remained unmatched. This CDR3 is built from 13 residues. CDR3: CASSLQGGEKLFF. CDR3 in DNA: TGCGCCAGCAGCTTACAGGGGGGTGAAAAACTGTTTTTT.

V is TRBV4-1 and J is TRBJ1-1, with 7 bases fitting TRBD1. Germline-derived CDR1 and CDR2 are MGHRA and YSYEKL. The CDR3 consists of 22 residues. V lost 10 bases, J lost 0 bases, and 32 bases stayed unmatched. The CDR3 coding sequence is TGCGCCACCTCCCTCCAACTTATCCCGGGACAGATAAAATTCGGTGTGAACACTGAAGCTTTCTTT. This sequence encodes CATSLQLIPGQIKFGVNTEAFF.

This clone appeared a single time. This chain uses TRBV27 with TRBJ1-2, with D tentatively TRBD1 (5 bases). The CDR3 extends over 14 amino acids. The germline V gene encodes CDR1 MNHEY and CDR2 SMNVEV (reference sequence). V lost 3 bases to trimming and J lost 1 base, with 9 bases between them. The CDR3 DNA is TGTGCCAGCAGTTTGAGTAGGGGTAACTATGGCTACACCTTC. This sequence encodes CASSLSRGNYGYTF.

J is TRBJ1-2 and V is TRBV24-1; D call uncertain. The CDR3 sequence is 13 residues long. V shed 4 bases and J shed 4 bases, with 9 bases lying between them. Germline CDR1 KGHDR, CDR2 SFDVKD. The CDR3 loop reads CATSEWEGYGYTF. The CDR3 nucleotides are TGTGCCACCAGTGAGTGGGAGGGCTATGGCTACACCTTC.

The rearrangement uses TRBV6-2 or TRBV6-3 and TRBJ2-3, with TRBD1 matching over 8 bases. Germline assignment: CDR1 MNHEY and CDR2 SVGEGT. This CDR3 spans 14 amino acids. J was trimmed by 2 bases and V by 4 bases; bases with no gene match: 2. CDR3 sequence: CASSWTGITDTQYF. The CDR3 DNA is TGTGCCAGCAGTTGGACAGGGATCACAGATACGCAGTATTTT.

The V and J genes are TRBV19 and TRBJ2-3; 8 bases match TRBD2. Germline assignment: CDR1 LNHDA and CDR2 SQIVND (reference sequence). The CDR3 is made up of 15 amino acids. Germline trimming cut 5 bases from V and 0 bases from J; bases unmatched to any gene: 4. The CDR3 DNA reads TGTGCCAGTAGTTTCGTAGCGGGAAGCACAGATACGCAGTATTTT. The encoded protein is CASSFVAGSTDTQYF.

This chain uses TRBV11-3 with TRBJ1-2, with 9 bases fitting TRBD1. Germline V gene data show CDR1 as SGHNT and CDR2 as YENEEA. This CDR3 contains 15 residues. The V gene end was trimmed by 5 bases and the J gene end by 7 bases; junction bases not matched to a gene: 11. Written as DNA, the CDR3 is TGTGCCAGCAGCCTGGGGCCGGGACAGGGATTTGGCTACACCTTC. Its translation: CASSLGPGQGFGYTF.

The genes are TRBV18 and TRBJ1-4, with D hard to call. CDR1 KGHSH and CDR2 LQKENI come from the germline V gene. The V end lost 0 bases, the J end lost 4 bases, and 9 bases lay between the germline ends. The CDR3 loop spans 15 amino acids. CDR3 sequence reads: CASSPPAAGNEKLFF. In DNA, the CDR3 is TGTGCCAGCTCACCACCGGCGGCGGGTAATGAAAAACTGTTTTTT.

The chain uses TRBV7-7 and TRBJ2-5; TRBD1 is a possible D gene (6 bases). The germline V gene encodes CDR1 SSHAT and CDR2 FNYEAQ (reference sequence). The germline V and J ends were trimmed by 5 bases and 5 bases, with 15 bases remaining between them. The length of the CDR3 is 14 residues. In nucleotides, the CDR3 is TGTGCCAGCAGCCAAAGTGGTACAGGGGAGACCCAGTACTTC. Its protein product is CASSQSGTGETQYF.

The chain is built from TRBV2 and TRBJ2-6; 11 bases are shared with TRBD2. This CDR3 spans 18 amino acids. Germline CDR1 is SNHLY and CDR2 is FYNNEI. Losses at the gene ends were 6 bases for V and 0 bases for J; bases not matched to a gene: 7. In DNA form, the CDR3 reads TGTGCCAGCAGATCAGGACTAGCGGGCATCTCTGGGGCCAACGTCCTGACTTTC. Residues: CASRSGLAGISGANVLTF.

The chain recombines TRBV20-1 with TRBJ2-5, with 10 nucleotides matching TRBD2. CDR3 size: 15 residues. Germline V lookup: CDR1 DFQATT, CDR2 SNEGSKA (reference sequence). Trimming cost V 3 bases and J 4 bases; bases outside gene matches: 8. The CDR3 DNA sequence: TGCAGTGCTAGTGAGCTAGCGGGAGTCTTAGAGACCCAGTACTTC. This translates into CSASELAGVLETQYF.